This record concerns one T cell receptor (beta chain) sequence. These data belong to a study of blood T cell repertoires in COVID-19. TCRdb keeps only in-frame clones here, not all; method: immunoSEQ multiplex PCR. The table records about 200,000 clones, roughly 86% of them present only once. CDR1 SGHAT and CDR2 FQNNGV come from the germline V gene. V lost 1 base, J lost 4 bases, and 8 bases stayed unmatched. This CDR3 region has 16 residues. The sequenced sample consisted of peripheral blood. V and J are TRBV11-2 and TRBJ2-7; 9 bases match TRBD1. The receptor's source is a man aged 60 to 75 with acute or convalescent COVID-19. The CDR3 reads CASSLVLGQGIYEQYF. The CDR3 DNA follows: TGTGCCAGCAGCTTAGTTCTGGGACAGGGTATATACGAGCAGTACTTC.